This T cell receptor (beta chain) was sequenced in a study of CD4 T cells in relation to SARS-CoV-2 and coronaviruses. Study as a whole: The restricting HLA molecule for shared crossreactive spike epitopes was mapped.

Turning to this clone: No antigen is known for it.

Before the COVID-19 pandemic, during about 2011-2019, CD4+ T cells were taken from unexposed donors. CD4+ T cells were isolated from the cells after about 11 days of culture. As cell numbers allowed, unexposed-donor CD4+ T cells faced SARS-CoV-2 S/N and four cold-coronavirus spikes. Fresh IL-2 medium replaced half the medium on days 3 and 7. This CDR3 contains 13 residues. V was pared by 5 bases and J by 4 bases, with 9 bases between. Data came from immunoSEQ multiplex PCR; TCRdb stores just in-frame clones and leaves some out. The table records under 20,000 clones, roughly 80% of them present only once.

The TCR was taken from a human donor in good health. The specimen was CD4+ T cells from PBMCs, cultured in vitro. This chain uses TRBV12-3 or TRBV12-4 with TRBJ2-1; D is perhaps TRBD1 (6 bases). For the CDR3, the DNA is TGTGCCAGCAGTAAAGGGACATACAATGAGCAGTTCTTC. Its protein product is CASSKGTYNEQFF.